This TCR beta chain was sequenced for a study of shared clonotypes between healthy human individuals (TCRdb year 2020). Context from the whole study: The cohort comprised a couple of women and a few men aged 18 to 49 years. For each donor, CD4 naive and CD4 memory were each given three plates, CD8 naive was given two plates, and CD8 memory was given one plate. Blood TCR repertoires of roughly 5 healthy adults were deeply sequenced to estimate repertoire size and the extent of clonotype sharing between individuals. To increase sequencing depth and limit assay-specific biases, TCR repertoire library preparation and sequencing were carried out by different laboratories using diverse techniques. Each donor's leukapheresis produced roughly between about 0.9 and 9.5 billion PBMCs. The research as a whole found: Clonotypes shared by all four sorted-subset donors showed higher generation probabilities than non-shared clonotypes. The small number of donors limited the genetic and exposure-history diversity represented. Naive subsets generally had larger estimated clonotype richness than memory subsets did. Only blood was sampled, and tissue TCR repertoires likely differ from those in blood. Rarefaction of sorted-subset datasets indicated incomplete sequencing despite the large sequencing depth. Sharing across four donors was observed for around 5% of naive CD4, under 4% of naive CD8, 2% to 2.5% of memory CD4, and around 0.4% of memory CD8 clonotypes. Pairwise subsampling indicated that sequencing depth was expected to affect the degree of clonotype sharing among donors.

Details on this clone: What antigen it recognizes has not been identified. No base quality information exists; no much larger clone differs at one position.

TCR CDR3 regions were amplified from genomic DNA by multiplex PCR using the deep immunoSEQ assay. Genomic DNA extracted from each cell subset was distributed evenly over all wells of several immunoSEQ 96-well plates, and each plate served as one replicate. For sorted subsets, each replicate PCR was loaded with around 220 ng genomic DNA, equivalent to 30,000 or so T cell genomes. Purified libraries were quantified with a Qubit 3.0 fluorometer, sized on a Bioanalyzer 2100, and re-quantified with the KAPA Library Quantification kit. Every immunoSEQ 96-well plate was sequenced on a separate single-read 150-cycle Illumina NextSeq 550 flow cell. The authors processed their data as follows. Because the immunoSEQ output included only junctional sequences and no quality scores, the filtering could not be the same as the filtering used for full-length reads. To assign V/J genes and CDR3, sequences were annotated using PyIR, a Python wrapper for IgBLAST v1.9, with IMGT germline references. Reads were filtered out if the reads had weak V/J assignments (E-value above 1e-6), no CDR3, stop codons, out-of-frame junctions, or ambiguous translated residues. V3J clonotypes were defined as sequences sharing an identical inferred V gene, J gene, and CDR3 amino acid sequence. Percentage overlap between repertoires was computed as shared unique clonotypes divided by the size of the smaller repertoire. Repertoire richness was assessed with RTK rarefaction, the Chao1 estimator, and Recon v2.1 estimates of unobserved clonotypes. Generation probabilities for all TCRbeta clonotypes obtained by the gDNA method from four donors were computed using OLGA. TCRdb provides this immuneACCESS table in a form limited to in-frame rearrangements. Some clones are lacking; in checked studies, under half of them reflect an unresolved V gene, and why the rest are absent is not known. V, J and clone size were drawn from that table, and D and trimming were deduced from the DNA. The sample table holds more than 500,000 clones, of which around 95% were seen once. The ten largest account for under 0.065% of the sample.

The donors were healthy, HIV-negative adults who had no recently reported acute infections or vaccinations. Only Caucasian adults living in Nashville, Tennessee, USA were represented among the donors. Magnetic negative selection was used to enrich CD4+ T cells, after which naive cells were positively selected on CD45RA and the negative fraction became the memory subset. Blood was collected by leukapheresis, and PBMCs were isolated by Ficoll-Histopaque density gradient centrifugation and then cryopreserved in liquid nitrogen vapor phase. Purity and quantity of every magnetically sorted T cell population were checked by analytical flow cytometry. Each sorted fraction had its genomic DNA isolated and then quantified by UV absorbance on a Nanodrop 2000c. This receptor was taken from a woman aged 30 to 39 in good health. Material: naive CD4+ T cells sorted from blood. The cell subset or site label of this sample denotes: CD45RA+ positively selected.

The CDR3 has the sequence CASTPTSGGETQYF. The sequenced DNA is TGTGCCAGTACCCCAACATCGGGAGGAGAGACCCAGTACTTC. The sequence joins TRBV19 to TRBJ2-5, with 7 bases matching TRBD2. The CDR3 numbers 14 residues from cysteine through phenylalanine. The only DNA kept is the CDR3, 42 bases in frame from the first base. V and J are trimmed by 7 bases and 4 bases, and the gene matches miss 9 bases of the junction. The germline V gene (reference sequence) specifies LNHDA as CDR1 and SQIVND as CDR2.